The rows below give T cell receptor beta chains drawn from one sample of a study of T-cell reconstitution after alpha-beta-depleted transplantation in children. Each CDR3 protein gets one entry after TCRdb re-called the PCR reads with MiXCR. The sample holds about 240,000 distinct CDR3 sequences; 12% are singletons and the top ten take roughly 2.8%. This specimen consisted of PBMCs from the stem cell graft donor, obtained from the stem cell graft. All receptors come from a human donor who donated a stem cell graft to a child with acute lymphoblastic leukemia. CDR3s include the opening cysteine and the closing phenylalanine or tryptophan. Fields, in order: clone size, V gene, CDR3 protein. Only some rows state a clone size, as once, few, many or a class for expanded clones.

abundance: few; v_gene: TRBV2; CDR3aa: CASGSDRVHEKLFF
abundance: many; v_gene: TRBV5-1; CDR3aa: CASVPTGFYQETQYF
abundance: many; v_gene: TRBV5-1; CDR3aa: CASSSRPGGANTEAFF
abundance: many; v_gene: TRBV28; CDR3aa: CASSSATRPPETQYF
abundance: -; v_gene: TRBV7-2; CDR3aa: CASSSRPGTDLQPQHF
abundance: -; v_gene: TRBV5-1; CDR3aa: CASSLEQTNTEAFF
abundance: few; v_gene: TRBV7-9; CDR3aa: CASSLTGLAGSYF
abundance: many; v_gene: TRBV21-1; CDR3aa: CASSKGPVQEKLFF
abundance: many; v_gene: TRBV27; CDR3aa: CASSAVGGTEAFF
abundance: many; v_gene: TRBV20-1; CDR3aa: CSASSIGLYEQYF
abundance: many; v_gene: TRBV20-1; CDR3aa: CSASSVRLAGGGSSYEQYF
abundance: many; v_gene: TRBV7-2; CDR3aa: CASSPWGGGRLTYEQYF
abundance: many; v_gene: TRBV7-2; CDR3aa: CASSLAGGGSPSGELFF
abundance: many; v_gene: TRBV10-3; CDR3aa: CAIGSLGGNTDTQYF
abundance: many; v_gene: TRBV7-9; CDR3aa: CASSSLDYNEQFF
abundance: many; v_gene: TRBV5-1; CDR3aa: CASSLGTGALYGYTF
abundance: few; v_gene: TRBV20-1; CDR3aa: CSATGSPGTDTQYF
abundance: many; v_gene: TRBV5-1; CDR3aa: CASSLARSSGANVLTF
abundance: many; v_gene: TRBV5-5; CDR3aa: CASSFRPGLEEKLFF
abundance: many; v_gene: TRBV20-1; CDR3aa: CSIIHGLAGGEQYF
abundance: many; v_gene: TRBV6-1; CDR3aa: CASRGGNTEAFF
abundance: many; v_gene: TRBV29-1; CDR3aa: CSVGQDSYEQYF
abundance: -; v_gene: TRBV4-1; CDR3aa: CASSQISFGGYEQYF
abundance: many; v_gene: TRBV6-6; CDR3aa: CASGGTEAFF
abundance: many; v_gene: TRBV10-3; CDR3aa: CAISESGGRRGYTF
abundance: many; v_gene: TRBV12-3/TRBV12-4; CDR3aa: CASSNSGTSSYNEQFF
abundance: many; v_gene: TRBV28; CDR3aa: CASSRYRVPNTGELFF
abundance: -; v_gene: TRBV28; CDR3aa: CASSPYSGGEDTQYF
abundance: many; v_gene: TRBV5-1; CDR3aa: CASSLRPDNPSTDTQYF
abundance: few; v_gene: TRBV4-3; CDR3aa: CASSRDRGYSNQPQHF
abundance: many; v_gene: TRBV5-1; CDR3aa: CASSSGQPNQPQHF
abundance: few; v_gene: TRBV5-1; CDR3aa: CASSLRGGSSYEQYF
abundance: -; v_gene: TRBV2; CDR3aa: CAQRPRNTGELFF
abundance: -; v_gene: TRBV7-2; CDR3aa: CASSLGPAGGIDTQYF